This section outlines one TCR beta chain sequence together with its context. The sample is drawn from a study of shared clonotypes between healthy human individuals. Method: immunoSEQ multiplex PCR; TCRdb's copy keeps in-frame clones and lacks some. The data contain roughly 1,000,000 clones, 75% to 85% of them singletons. The CDR3 spans 16 residues. V shed 3 bases, J shed 7 bases, and the junction held 7 bases outside the gene matches. CDR1 SGHRS and CDR2 YFSETQ come from the germline V gene. The receptor's source is a man aged 18 to 29 in good health. Some clones in this sample may be carry-over from other donors' samples. Sequenced input: memory CD4+ T cells from PBMCs. The sample's subset: CD45RA-negative fraction. The V and J genes are TRBV5-1 and TRBJ2-1, with 13 bases identical to TRBD2. The chain's CDR3 is CASSSTLAGGRNEQFF. DNA for the CDR3: TGCGCCAGCAGCTCCACACTAGCGGGAGGGAGGAATGAGCAGTTCTTC. Filled out from reference TRBV5-1 and TRBJ2-1, the complete variable domain reads KAGVTQTPRYLIKTRGQQVTLSCSPISGHRSVSWYQQTPGQGLQFLFEYFSETQRNKGNFPGRFSGRQFSNSRSEMNVSTLELGDSALYLCASSSTLAGGRNEQFFGPGTRLTVL.